Each of the 12 T cell receptor beta chains below was sequenced from the same sample in a study of T cells in Graves' hyperthyroidism and ophthalmopathy. Researchers amplified the TCR beta CDR3 regions from RNA transcripts. Initially, a first-round RT-PCR of the TCR CDR3 employed the HTBI primer set. TCRdb reanalysed the multiplex PCR reads using MiXCR and keeps one entry per CDR3 protein. The sample gives roughly 550,000 distinct CDR3 sequences, roughly 16% of which show up once; over 25% is in the top ten. The sample taken for sequencing was blood. These receptors originate from a woman in her twenties or thirties with Graves' ophthalmopathy.

The genes are TRBV5-6 and TRBJ1-4; D ambiguous. The V end lost 5 bases, the J end lost 0 bases, and 11 bases lay between the germline ends. The CDR3 runs to 15 residues. Germline V gives CDR1 SGHDT, CDR2 YYEEEE. The DNA of the CDR3 is TGTGCCAGCAGAGGCAGCGTTGCAACTAATGAAAAACTGTTTTTT. Translated: CASRGSVATNEKLFF. The entire variable domain, with the rest obtained from reference TRBV5-6 and TRBJ1-4, is as follows: DAGVTQSPTHLIKTRGQQVTLRCSPKSGHDTVSWYQQALGQGPQFIFQYYEEEERQRGNFPDRFSGHQFPNYSSELNVNALLLGDSALYLCASRGSVATNEKLFFGSGTQLSVL.

This clonotype was observed a handful of times. J is TRBJ2-5 and V is TRBV7-9; 9 positions match TRBD1. The germline gives CDR1 SEHNR, CDR2 FQNEAQ (reference sequence). J was trimmed by 1 base and V by 4 bases; bases with no gene match: 13. This CDR3 comprises 18 residues. The CDR3: CASSSLMADRGFQETQYF. The CDR3 DNA sequence: TGTGCCAGCAGCTCTCTCATGGCGGACAGGGGATTCCAAGAGACCCAGTACTTC.

Ten or more counts support this clonotype. The V call is TRBV7-2, the J call TRBJ2-1; possibly TRBD2 for D (6 bases). V lost 8 bases to trimming and J lost 8 bases, with 7 bases between them. Per germline, CDR1 SGHTA and CDR2 FQGNSA. This CDR3 comprises 10 residues. This chain's CDR3 is CASGRYEQFF. CDR3 DNA: TGTGCCAGCGGGAGGTATGAGCAGTTCTTC.

There are many counts of this clonotype. J is TRBJ2-1 and V is TRBV5-6; weak D call: TRBD2 (6 bases). Deletions cut 0 bases from V and 0 bases from J, with 13 bases between. The length of the CDR3 is 17 residues. In germline, CDR1 is SGHDT, CDR2 YYEEEE. CDR3 in amino acids: CASSLELGGLSYNEQFF. The CDR3 region has the DNA TGTGCCAGCAGCTTGGAATTGGGGGGACTCTCCTACAATGAGCAGTTCTTC.

The chain couples TRBV10-3 to TRBJ2-1, with D unresolved. V lost 6 bases, J lost 6 bases, and 15 bases lay in between. The CDR3 runs 14 residues. CDR1 and CDR2 (germline): ENHRY, SYGVKD. DNA of the CDR3: TGTGCCATCAGAGACCGTGGCTTTGTCAATGAGCAGTTCTTC. Protein: CAIRDRGFVNEQFF.

This clonotype was detected ten times or more. The rearrangement uses TRBV2 and TRBJ2-7; 7 bases are shared with TRBD2. Trimming removed 5 bases from V and 1 base from J; junction bases left unmatched: 5. CDR1 SNHLY and CDR2 FYNNEI come from the germline V gene. The CDR3 consists of 14 residues. CDR3 protein: CASSYRDYSYEQYF. The CDR3 bases are TGTGCCAGCAGTTACCGGGACTATTCCTACGAGCAGTACTTC.

V is TRBV6-9 and J is TRBJ2-1; weak D call: TRBD2 (5 bases). Germline V lookup: CDR1 MNHGY, CDR2 SVAAGI. The V end lost 3 bases, the J end lost 1 base, and 7 bases lay between the germline ends. The CDR3 contains 14 residues. CDR3 protein: CASSYGISYNEQFF. In DNA, the CDR3 is TGTGCCAGCAGTTACGGGATTTCCTACAATGAGCAGTTCTTC.

This clonotype has just a few counts. The chain couples TRBV6-4 to TRBJ2-1; TRBD2 agrees at 13 bases. The trim removed 6 bases at V and 9 bases at J, leaving 11 bases unmatched. The CDR3 runs 16 residues. The germline V gene has CDR1 MRHNA and CDR2 SNTAGT. The CDR3 here is CASSPELAGGPFEQFF. Written as DNA, the CDR3 is TGTGCCAGCAGCCCCGAACTAGCGGGAGGGCCGTTTGAGCAGTTCTTC.

This chain links TRBV20-1 with TRBJ2-1; either TRBD1 or TRBD2 may supply D (5 bases each). This CDR3 contains 17 residues. V was cut by 4 bases and J by 1 base, with 20 bases left in between. Germline loops: CDR1 DFQATT, CDR2 SNEGSKA (reference sequence). The CDR3 DNA is TGCAGTGCTACCGGGGCAGGGTCCTTTTTTTCCTACAATGAGCAGTTCTTC. Translating it yields CSATGAGSFFSYNEQFF.

This clonotype was recorded many times. The chain is built from TRBV5-1 and TRBJ2-1, with D possibly being TRBD2 (6 bases). The CDR3 loop spans 15 amino acids. Trimming took 4 bases from V and 2 from J, leaving 13 bases between them. CDR1 is SGHRS, CDR2 YFSETQ, per germline. The CDR3 is CASSGSGPAYNEQFF. The CDR3 DNA is TGCGCCAGCAGCGGTAGCGGCCCCGCCTACAATGAGCAGTTCTTC.

This clonotype was seen at least ten times. The chain employs TRBV20-1 and TRBJ1-6; 9 bases map to TRBD1. Germline lookup yields CDR1 DFQATT and CDR2 SNEGSKA (reference sequence). CDR3 length: 15 amino acids. J lost 6 bases, V lost 5 bases, and 8 bases had no gene match. The CDR3 DNA sequence: TGCAGTGCTGGCAAGGGACAGGGTCTTAATTCACCCCTCCACTTT. Protein: CSAGKGQGLNSPLHF.

There are a few counts of this clonotype. This sequence joins TRBV5-1 and TRBJ1-2; 9 nucleotides agree with TRBD1. Germline CDR1 and CDR2: SGHRS and YFSETQ. The CDR3 runs to 15 residues. V shed 2 bases, J shed 7 bases, and the junction held 9 bases outside the gene matches. This CDR3 is CASSFPGQGFRGYTF. In nucleotides, the CDR3 is TGCGCCAGCAGCTTCCCGGGACAGGGTTTTCGTGGCTACACCTTC.